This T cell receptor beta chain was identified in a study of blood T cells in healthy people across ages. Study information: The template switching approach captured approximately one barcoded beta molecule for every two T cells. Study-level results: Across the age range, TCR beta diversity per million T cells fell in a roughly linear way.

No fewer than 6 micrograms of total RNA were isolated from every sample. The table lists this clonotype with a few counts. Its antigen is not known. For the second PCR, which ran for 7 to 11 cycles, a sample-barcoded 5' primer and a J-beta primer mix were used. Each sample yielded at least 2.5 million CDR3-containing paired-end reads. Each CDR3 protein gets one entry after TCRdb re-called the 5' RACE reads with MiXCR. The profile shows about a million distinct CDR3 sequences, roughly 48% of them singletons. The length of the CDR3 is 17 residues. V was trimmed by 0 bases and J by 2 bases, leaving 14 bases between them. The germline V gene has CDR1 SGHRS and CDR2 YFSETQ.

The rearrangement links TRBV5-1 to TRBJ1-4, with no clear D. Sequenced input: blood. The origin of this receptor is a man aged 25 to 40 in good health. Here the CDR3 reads CASSLDPTVGTNEKLFF. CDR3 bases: TGCGCCAGCAGCTTGGACCCTACTGTTGGGACTAATGAAAAACTGTTTTTT. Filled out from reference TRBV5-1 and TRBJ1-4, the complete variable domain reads KAGVTQTPRYLIKTRGQQVTLSCSPISGHRSVSWYQQTPGQGLQFLFEYFSETQRNKGNFPGRFSGRQFSNSRSEMNVSTLELGDSALYLCASSLDPTVGTNEKLFFGSGTQLSVL.